This T cell receptor (beta chain) was observed in a study of shared clonotypes between healthy human individuals. Study in general: The plates for each donor numbered three CD4 naive, three CD4 memory, two CD8 naive and one CD8 memory.

Germline lookup yields CDR1 SEHNR and CDR2 FQNEAQ (reference sequence). This CDR3 comprises 15 residues. V was shortened by 7 bases and J by 1 base, with 15 bases between the two germline ends. The naive CD8 fraction comprised CD45RO-negative cells positively selected for CCR7 and excluded terminally differentiated effector memory CD45RA+ cells. Using immunoSEQ multiplex PCR, the repertoire was profiled, and TCRdb retains in-frame clones only, with some absent. Altogether approximately 1.9 million clones are present, around 93% being singletons, with the ten largest covering approximately 1.6%. Sequenced material: naive CD8+ T cells from PBMCs. The V call is TRBV7-9, the J call TRBJ2-3; unclear D gene. This sequence originates from a man aged 18 to 30 in good health. Some clones in this sample may be carry-over from other donors' samples. The CDR3 protein is CASTSWAERTDTQYF. Written as DNA, the CDR3 is TGTGCCAGCACGAGTTGGGCGGAGCGCACAGATACGCAGTATTTT.